This T cell receptor (beta chain) was observed in a study of siplizumab effects on memory and regulatory T cells. Whole-study results and caveats: Among mappable alloreactive CD4+ clones, the Treg-derived fraction averaged around 66% with siplizumab versus about 26% in controls. The naive T cell population seemed more diverse than memory cells and seemed a major contributor to the alloresponse.

On this clone: Its antigen is unidentified.

Germline values: CDR1 LNHDA, CDR2 SQIVND (reference sequence). Trimming cost V 5 bases and J 1 base, with 5 bases left between them. This CDR3 has 13 amino acids. Only in-frame clones appear in the TCRdb table, and some are missing; sequencing was by immunoSEQ multiplex PCR. The sample lists over 95,000 clones, approximately 92% occurring once. The sequence was obtained from a human donor in good health. The chain has TRBV19 and TRBJ2-2; D not resolved. Sequenced material: non-Treg CD4+ T cells sorted from blood. The CDR3 DNA reads as TGTGCCAGTAGTTTCCGGAACACCGGGGAGCTGTTTTTT. As protein: CASSFRNTGELFF. Full variable domain (remainder filled in from reference TRBV19 and TRBJ2-2): DGGITQSPKYLFRKEGQNVTLSCEQNLNHDAMYWYRQDPGQGLRLIYYSQIVNDFQKGDIAEGYSVSREKKESFPLTVTSAQKNPTAFYLCASSFRNTGELFFGEGSRLTVL.